Below, 5 T cell receptor beta chains from the same sample are listed, as sequenced in a study of OX40 agonist ivuxolimab in advanced cancers. Clones were sequenced by immunoSEQ multiplex PCR, and TCRdb holds only the in-frame ones, with some missing. Of about 70,000 clones in the sample, around 80% are singletons; the top ten hold about 5%. The sequencing used CD4+ or CD8+ T cells sorted from blood, collected in a trial of the OX40 agonist ivuxolimab. Receptors were obtained from an adult with an advanced solid tumor such as melanoma, head and neck, liver or kidney cancer.

V usage is TRBV5-1 and J usage is TRBJ1-1, with a weak D call TRBD1 (5 bases). Trimming cost V 4 bases and J 6 bases, with 16 bases left between them. CDR1 and CDR2 (germline): SGHRS, YFSETQ. The CDR3 totals 14 residues. The chain's CDR3 is CASSPQDSTAEAFF. The CDR3 region has the DNA TGCGCCAGCAGCCCACAGGACTCCACCGCTGAAGCTTTCTTT.

The V call is TRBV19, the J call TRBJ2-1; 9 nucleotides agree with TRBD1. V dropped 7 bases and J dropped 7; count of bases not matched to a gene: 5. This CDR3 contains 13 residues. Germline V gene data show CDR1 as LNHDA and CDR2 as SQIVND (reference sequence). CDR3 in DNA: TGTGCCAGTAAAAGGACAGGGGTGAATGAGCAGTTCTTC. It yields the protein CASKRTGVNEQFF.

This clone was seen only once. This chain uses TRBV2 with TRBJ1-5; D remains ambiguous. CDR3 length equals 15 residues. Trimming took 7 bases from V and 1 from J, leaving 14 bases between them. Germline V lookup: CDR1 SNHLY, CDR2 FYNNEI. CDR3 sequence reads: CASNRPRVSNQPQHF. In nucleotides, the CDR3 is TGTGCCAGCAATCGACCAAGGGTAAGCAATCAGCCCCAGCATTTT. Using reference TRBV2 and TRBJ1-5 for the parts outside the CDR3, the full variable domain is EPEVTQTPSHQVTQMGQEVILRCVPISNHLYFYWYRQILGQKVEFLVSFYNNEISEKSEIFDDQFSVERPDGSNFTLKIRSTKLEDSAMYFCASNRPRVSNQPQHFGDGTRLSIL.

The V and J genes are TRBV7-8 and TRBJ1-2; TRBD1 matches 8 bases. The CDR3 runs to 16 residues. Trimming cost V 5 bases and J 3 bases; bases outside gene matches: 11. CDR1 and CDR2 from the germline V gene are SGHVS and FQNEAQ. The CDR3 bases are TGTGCCAGCAGCGAGGACAGGGTTTTGTCGTACTATGGCTACACCTTC. Encoded protein: CASSEDRVLSYYGYTF.

This clone has more than one count but fewer than ten. The genes are TRBV6-4 and TRBJ2-7, with a possible D match to TRBD2 (6 bases). The V end lost 6 bases, the J end lost 6 bases, and 18 bases lay between the germline ends. Germline lookup yields CDR1 MRHNA and CDR2 SNTAGT. The CDR3 sequence is 14 residues long. For the CDR3, the DNA is TGTGCCAGCAGCCTTCTAGGCGTGGGGGGCGAGCAGTACTTC. This encodes CASSLLGVGGEQYF.